The entry below describes one T cell receptor beta chain. Germline V gives CDR1 KGHSH, CDR2 LQKENI. The CDR3 runs 13 residues. Trimming cost V 3 bases and J 5 bases, with 10 bases left between them. With random hexamers, roughly 0.5 to 1 ug RNA was reverse transcribed. It was immunoSEQ multiplex PCR that amplified TCR beta CDR3 across 54 Vbeta and 13 Jbeta. Using its own MiXCR run on the immunoSEQ multiplex PCR reads, TCRdb lists one record per CDR3 protein. The sample holds more than 200,000 distinct CDR3 sequences, about 93% seen once. This sample was taken from a study of CD8 T cells in Susac syndrome.

The rearrangement links TRBV18 to TRBJ2-5; D is undetermined. Sequenced: CD4+ T cells from PBMCs. This clonotype originated in a human donor with multiple sclerosis. CDR3 DNA sequence: TGTGCCAGCTCACCGGGCGCAAGCGAGACCCAGTACTTC. Protein product: CASSPGASETQYF.